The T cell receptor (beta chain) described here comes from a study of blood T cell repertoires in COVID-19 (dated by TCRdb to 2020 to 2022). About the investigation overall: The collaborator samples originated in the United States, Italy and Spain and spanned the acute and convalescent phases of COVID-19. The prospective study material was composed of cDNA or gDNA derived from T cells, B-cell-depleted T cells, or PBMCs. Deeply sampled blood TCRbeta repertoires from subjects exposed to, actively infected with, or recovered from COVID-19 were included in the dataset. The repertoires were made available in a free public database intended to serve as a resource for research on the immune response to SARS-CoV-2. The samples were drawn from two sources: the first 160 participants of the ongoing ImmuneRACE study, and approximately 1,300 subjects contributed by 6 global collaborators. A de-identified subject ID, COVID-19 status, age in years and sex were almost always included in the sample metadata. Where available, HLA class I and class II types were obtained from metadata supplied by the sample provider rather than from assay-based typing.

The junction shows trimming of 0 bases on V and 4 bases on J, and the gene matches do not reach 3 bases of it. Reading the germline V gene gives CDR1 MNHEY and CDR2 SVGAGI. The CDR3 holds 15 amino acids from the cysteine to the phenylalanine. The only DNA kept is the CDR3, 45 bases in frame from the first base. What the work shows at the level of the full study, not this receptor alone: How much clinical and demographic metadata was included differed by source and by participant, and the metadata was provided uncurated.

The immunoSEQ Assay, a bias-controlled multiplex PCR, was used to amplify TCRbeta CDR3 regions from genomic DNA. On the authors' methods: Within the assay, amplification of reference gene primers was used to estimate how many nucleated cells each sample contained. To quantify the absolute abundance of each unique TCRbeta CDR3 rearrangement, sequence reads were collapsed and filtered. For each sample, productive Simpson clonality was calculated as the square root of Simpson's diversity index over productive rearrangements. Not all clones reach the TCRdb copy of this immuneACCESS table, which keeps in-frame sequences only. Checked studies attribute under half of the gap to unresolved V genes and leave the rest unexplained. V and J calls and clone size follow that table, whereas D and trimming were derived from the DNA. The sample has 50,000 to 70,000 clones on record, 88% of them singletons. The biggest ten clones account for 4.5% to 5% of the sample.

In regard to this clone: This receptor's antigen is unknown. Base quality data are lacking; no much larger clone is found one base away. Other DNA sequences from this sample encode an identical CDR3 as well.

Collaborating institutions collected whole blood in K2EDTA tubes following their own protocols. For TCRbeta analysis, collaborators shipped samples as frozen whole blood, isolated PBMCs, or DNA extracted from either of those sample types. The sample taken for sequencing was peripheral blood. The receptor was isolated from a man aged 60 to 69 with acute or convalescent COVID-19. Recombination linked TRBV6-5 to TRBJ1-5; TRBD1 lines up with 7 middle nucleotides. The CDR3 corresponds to CASSYSARGNQPQHF. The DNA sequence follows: TGTGCCAGCAGTTACTCGGCCAGGGGGAATCAGCCCCAGCATTTT.